This paragraph reports one TCR beta chain. What it recognizes is unknown. What made the TCR beta cDNA was 5'RACE template switching with UMIs. TCRdb reanalyzed the 5' RACE reads and collapses them to one entry per CDR3 protein, without DNA. Its listing shows about 260,000 distinct CDR3 sequences. The data originate from a study of T cells expressing NK-cell markers. Study information: It was sorted CD3+CD56+NKG2C+, CD3+CD56+NKG2C- and CD3+CD56-NKG2C+ T cells that supplied the TCR beta repertoires. General observations from the study: These clonotypes additionally ranked first within the CD3+CD56-NKG2C+ fraction of a few donors.

The germline V gene encodes CDR1 SGHAT and CDR2 FQDESV (reference sequence). The CDR3 consists of 15 residues. The V and J genes are TRBV11-1 and TRBJ2-5; TCRdb's D call, TRBD2, is unchecked because there is no DNA. The source of this sequence is a woman between 18 and 70 years old in good health. The sample comprised blood T cells: a sorted CD56 or NKG2C T cell subset, CD4+ or CD8+ T cells, or bulk PBMC T cells (not recorded which). The CDR3 is CASSASFSGGETQYF.